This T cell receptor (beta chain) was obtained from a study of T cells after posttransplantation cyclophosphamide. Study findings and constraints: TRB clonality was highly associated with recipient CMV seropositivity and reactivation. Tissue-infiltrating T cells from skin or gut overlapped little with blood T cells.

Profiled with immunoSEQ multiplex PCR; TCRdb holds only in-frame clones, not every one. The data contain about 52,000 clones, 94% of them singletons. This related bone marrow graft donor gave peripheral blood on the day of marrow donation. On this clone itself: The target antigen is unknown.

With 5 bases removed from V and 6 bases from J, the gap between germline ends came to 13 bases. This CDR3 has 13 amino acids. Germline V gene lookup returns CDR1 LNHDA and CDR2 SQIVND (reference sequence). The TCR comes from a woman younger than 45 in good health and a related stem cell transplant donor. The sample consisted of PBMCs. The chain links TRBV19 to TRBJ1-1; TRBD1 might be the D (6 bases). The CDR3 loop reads CASSPNRVAEAFF. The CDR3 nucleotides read TGTGCCAGTAGTCCGAACAGGGTCGCTGAAGCTTTCTTT.